This T cell receptor beta chain was sequenced for a study of T cells in Graves' hyperthyroidism and ophthalmopathy (dated by TCRdb to the late 2010s). Regarding the research as a whole: Peripheral blood samples were taken at the time of initial diagnosis, prior to any treatment. The paper describes TCR Vbeta CDR3 sequencing of roughly 130 peripheral blood samples, made up of about 41 ophthalmopathy patients, around 78 hyperthyroidism patients and roughly 17 progressor patients. The study also compared thyroid tissue and blood T-cell repertoires from about 6 Graves' hyperthyroidism patients. The 75 to 100 discovery patients were divided at random into training and test sets in a 7:3 ratio. Following sampling, methimazole starting at 30 mg daily was given to hyperthyroidism patients, and high-dose intravenous methylprednisolone was given to ophthalmopathy patients. Whether ophthalmopathy could be predicted prospectively was tested in an independent validation cohort made up of about 18 hyperthyroidism patients plus 17 patients who later progressed to ophthalmopathy. To identify distinguishing TCR V-J signatures, a discovery cohort of 90 to 100 patients was used, comprising some 45 with Graves' ophthalmopathy and 57 with stable Graves' hyperthyroidism. What the authors observed across the whole study: A model built on a 13 V-J signature distinguished ophthalmopathy from stable hyperthyroidism, reaching roughly 88% sensitivity and about 81% specificity in cross-validation and 80%/75% in testing. No statistical method was used to set the sample size in advance, and investigators knew the group allocation. In validation, the model predicted progression to ophthalmopathy with approximately 70% sensitivity and about 73% specificity, a median of about six months before onset. Most expanded thyroid clonotypes (frequency above 0.001) were also found in blood, which suggests that blood repertoires may mirror thyroid immune responses.

This clonotype was detected many times. Its recognized antigen is unknown. No base qualities exist here, and no much larger clone lies one base off it. TCR beta CDR3 regions were amplified from RNA transcripts. The TCR CDR3 was subjected to a first round of RT-PCR using the HTBI primer set and the Qiagen OneStep RT-PCR kit. Libraries were constructed in a second round of multiplex PCR, after which size selection and purification were carried out. Paired-end sequencing of the libraries was performed with 100 bp reads on an Illumina HiSeq2000. From the authors' description of their analysis: SOAPnuke was used to process the raw data, throwing out any read that contained adapters or uncalled bases, had a mean Phred below 15, or lacked an exact constant-primer or identifier match. High-quality paired reads were merged using COPE v1.2.5, and each unique nucleotide sequence was defined as a clonotype. MiTCR v1.1 was used to align the clonotypes against IMGT TRBV, TRBD and TRBJ reference segments. Analysis was restricted to V-J combinations with a frequency above 0.0001, which covered about 99% of repertoires. A TCS score was defined as the ratio between F50 (clonal expansion) and ExV (chaos), using BLOSUM62-based TCRdist between CDR3 peptides within each V-J. Welch's t-statistics and random forest reduced several hundred V-J features to 10 to 15, which were used in a naive Bayes classifier (R e1071). TCRdb passed the public sequencing reads through fastp at Q25 and MiXCR, retaining productive beta sequences. Identical CDR3 protein sequences are pooled into one entry, listed with their most common genes and DNA. These V and J calls derive from TCRdb rather than the authors' analysis. This sample is represented by around 290,000 distinct CDR3 sequences; over 15% of them were singletons. The ten largest clones take up just over 55% of the sample.

Moderately to severely active disease, a Clinical Activity Score of at least 3, a NOSPECS grade of at least 4, and a duration under 3 months were present in ophthalmopathy patients. Patients with uncontrolled infections, other autoimmune diseases, pregnancy or lactation were excluded. Diagnoses relied on clinical symptoms, serum thyroxine and TRAb, thyroid ultrasound and orbital computed tomography. PBMCs were separated from roughly 10 ml of fresh peripheral blood using Ficoll-Paque density gradient centrifugation. Total RNA was extracted using Trizol reagent, and RNA quality was assessed on an Agilent 2100 Bioanalyzer. Cut back by 4 bases and 3 bases, the V and J ends lie 9 bases apart. From cysteine to phenylalanine, the CDR3 is 13 amino acids long. Just the 39-base CDR3 DNA is kept, in frame starting at base 1.

Sequencing input: blood. This receptor was identified in an older woman with Graves' ophthalmopathy. The rearrangement joined TRBV12-3 or TRBV12-4 to TRBJ1-1, and possibly TRBD1, on 5 matching bases. Here the CDR3 is given as CASSSQGYTEAFF. The DNA sequence reads TGTGCCAGCAGTTCCCAGGGTTACACTGAAGCTTTCTTT.